The source of this T cell receptor (beta chain) is a study of T cells in Graves' hyperthyroidism and ophthalmopathy. General observations from the study: Most clonotypes that expanded in the thyroid above 0.001 also showed up in blood.

This clonotype has ten or more counts. Its target is unknown. The source material, RNA transcripts, was used to amplify TCR beta CDR3 regions. A first-round RT-PCR of the TCR CDR3 used the HTBI primer set. Via MiXCR, TCRdb re-called the multiplex PCR reads, giving one row per CDR3 protein. The data contain approximately 600,000 distinct CDR3 sequences, 12% to 15% of them singletons. The study excluded patients with uncontrolled infection, other autoimmune disease, pregnancy or lactation. The CDR3 runs to 14 residues. Germline CDR1 is LNHNV and CDR2 is YYDKDF (reference sequence). V lost 3 bases to trimming and J lost 5 bases, with 13 bases between them.

Specimen: blood. This receptor was obtained from a woman between 18 and 29 years old with Graves' ophthalmopathy. This sequence joins TRBV15 and TRBJ1-1; D might be TRBD1 (6 bases). CDR3 nucleotide sequence: TGTGCCACCAGCAGTAAACAGGGATTAACTGAAGCTTTCTTT. Translating gives CATSSKQGLTEAFF.